The 11 T cell receptor beta chains listed next were all sequenced from one sample in a study of human T cells and chemical hapten exposure. The time point was: pre-sensitization, week 0. Described treatment: therapeutic diphenylcyclopropenone sensitization with weekly scalp DPC. TCRdb passed the RACE reads through MiXCR, listing each CDR3 protein once. The sample contains about 260,000 distinct CDR3 sequences, about 8.6% of which appear only once. Here the sequenced sample was whole blood, taken in connection with sensitization to the hapten diphenylcyclopropenone (DPC). The receptors here all came from a woman aged 35 to 49 with alopecia areata. Some clones in this sample may be carry-over from other donors' samples.

J is TRBJ2-4 and V is TRBV6-5, with D unresolved. The CDR3 contains 11 residues. V lost 6 bases to trimming and J lost 9 bases, with 9 bases between them. The germline gives CDR1 MNHEY, CDR2 SVGAGI. CDR3 protein: CASSVSGIQYF. CDR3 sequence (DNA): TGTGCCAGCAGCGTTTCGGGCATTCAGTACTTC.

This clonotype was seen a few times. V usage is TRBV28 and J usage is TRBJ1-2; D unresolved. CDR1 is MDHEN, CDR2 SYDVKM, per germline. This CDR3 comprises 13 residues. Written as DNA, the CDR3 is TGTGGGTCATACCTCTCGGGTGGGGATGGCTACACCTTC. Its translation is CGSYLSGGDGYTF.

In this sample, this clonotype turned up many times. J is TRBJ2-2 and V is TRBV19; the match to TRBD1 covers 8 bases. Losses at the gene ends were 7 bases for V and 6 bases for J; bases not matched to a gene: 10. CDR3 length: 15 residues. CDR1 LNHDA and CDR2 SQIVND come from the germline V gene (reference sequence). CDR3 sequence: CASTTGAGGSGELFF. In nucleotides, the CDR3 is TGTGCCAGTACGACAGGGGCAGGAGGGTCCGGGGAGCTGTTTTTT.

This clonotype turned up a few times. The chain links TRBV20-1 to TRBJ1-1, with TRBD1 matching 7 bases. There are 13 residues in the CDR3. CDR1 is DFQATT and CDR2 is SNEGSKA in the germline V gene (reference sequence). Trimming cost V 4 bases and J 1 base; bases outside gene matches: 3. CDR3 protein: CSAKGARNTEAFF. The CDR3 region has the DNA TGCAGTGCTAAGGGGGCTAGGAACACTGAAGCTTTCTTT.

The genes are TRBV5-1 and TRBJ1-5, with D unclear. CDR1 SGHRS and CDR2 YFSETQ come from the germline V gene. V lost 2 bases and J lost 4, with 10 bases in between. The CDR3 has 14 amino acids. The CDR3 region has the DNA TGCGCCAGCAGCTTAATGGGCGGTAATCAGCCCCAGCATTTT. Its translation is CASSLMGGNQPQHF.

There are a few counts of this clonotype. This sequence joins TRBV5-6 and TRBJ1-6; D is ambiguous. With 4 bases removed from V and 7 bases from J, the gap between germline ends came to 18 bases. This CDR3 spans 16 amino acids. Germline V gene lookup returns CDR1 SGHDT and CDR2 YYEEEE. CDR3 in amino acids: CASSRGIKALNSPLHF. The CDR3 DNA is TGTGCCAGCAGCCGCGGGATCAAGGCTCTAAATTCACCCCTCCACTTT.

This clonotype was seen more than once but under ten times. This rearrangement joins TRBV3-1 to TRBJ2-6, with D perhaps TRBD2 (5 bases). The CDR3 is 17 amino acids. Per the germline V gene, CDR1 is LGHDT and CDR2 is YNNKEL (reference sequence). Trimming cost V 4 bases and J 0 bases, with 13 bases left between them. This CDR3 reads CASSRDGRGSGANVLTF. CDR3 nucleotide sequence: TGTGCCAGCAGCCGGGATGGTCGGGGCTCTGGGGCCAACGTCCTGACTTTC.

This clonotype was counted a few times. The rearrangement joins TRBV24-1 to TRBJ2-5; D ambiguous. V lost 0 bases, J lost 0 bases, and 7 bases lay in between. The CDR3 loop spans 15 amino acids. CDR1 is KGHDR and CDR2 is SFDVKD in the germline V gene. The CDR3, as DNA: TGTGCCACCAGTGATTTGATAGGGAACCAAGAGACCCAGTACTTC. This encodes CATSDLIGNQETQYF.

There are a few counts of this clonotype. The chain joins TRBV12-3 or TRBV12-4 to TRBJ1-4; D is possibly TRBD1 (5 bases). This CDR3 has 14 residues. The ends were cut back, 3 bases at V and 10 bases at J, with 15 bases in the middle. The CDR3: CASSLSGLGGKLFF. The DNA of the CDR3 is TGTGCCAGCAGTTTGTCTGGGCTCGGGGGAAAACTGTTTTTT.

This clonotype came up once. The chain joins TRBV7-9 to TRBJ2-1; D might be TRBD1 (5 bases). The CDR3 is made up of 16 amino acids. Germline V gene lookup returns CDR1 SEHNR and CDR2 FQNEAQ (reference sequence). The V gene lost 4 bases and the J gene lost 5 bases, with 18 bases spanning the gap. The DNA for the CDR3 is TGTGCCAGCAGCTCCACCACAGGATCGGGTCACAATGAGCAGTTCTTC. Translation: CASSSTTGSGHNEQFF.

This clonotype was recorded at least ten times. The genes are TRBV10-3 and TRBJ2-3; D may be TRBD2 (6 bases). Per the germline V gene, CDR1 is ENHRY and CDR2 is SYGVKD. Trimming pared 7 bases from V and 5 bases from J, leaving 16 bases between. The CDR3 runs 14 residues. CDR3 DNA sequence: TGTGCCATCAAAGCCCTAGCGACTGGAGATACGCAGTATTTT. Translating it yields CAIKALATGDTQYF.